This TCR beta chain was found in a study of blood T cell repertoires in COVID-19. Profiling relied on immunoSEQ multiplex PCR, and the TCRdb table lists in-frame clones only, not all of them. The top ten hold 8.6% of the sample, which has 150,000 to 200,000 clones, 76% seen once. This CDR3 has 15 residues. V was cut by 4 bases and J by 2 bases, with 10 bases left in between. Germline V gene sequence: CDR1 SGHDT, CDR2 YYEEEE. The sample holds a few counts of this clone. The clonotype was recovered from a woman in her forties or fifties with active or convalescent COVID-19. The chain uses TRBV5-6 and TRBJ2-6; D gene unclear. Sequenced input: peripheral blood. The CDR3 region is CASSLDQAGANVLTF. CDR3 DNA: TGTGCCAGCAGCCTCGACCAGGCTGGGGCCAACGTCCTGACTTTC.